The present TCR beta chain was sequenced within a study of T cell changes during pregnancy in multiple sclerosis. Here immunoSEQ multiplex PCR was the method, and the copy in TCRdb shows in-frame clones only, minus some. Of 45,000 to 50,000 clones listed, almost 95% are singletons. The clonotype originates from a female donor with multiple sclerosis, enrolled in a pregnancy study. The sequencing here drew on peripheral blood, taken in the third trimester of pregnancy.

CDR3 sequence reads: CASSFTTDTNTEAFF. Written as DNA, the CDR3 is TGTGCCAGCAGCTTCACGACGGACACGAACACTGAAGCTTTCTTT. The chain combines TRBV6-1 with TRBJ1-1, with TRBD1 as a possible D gene (5 bases). Trimming took off 6 bases at V and 1 base at J, with 15 bases between the two ends. Germline CDR1 MNHNS, CDR2 SASEGT. CDR3 length: 15 amino acids.